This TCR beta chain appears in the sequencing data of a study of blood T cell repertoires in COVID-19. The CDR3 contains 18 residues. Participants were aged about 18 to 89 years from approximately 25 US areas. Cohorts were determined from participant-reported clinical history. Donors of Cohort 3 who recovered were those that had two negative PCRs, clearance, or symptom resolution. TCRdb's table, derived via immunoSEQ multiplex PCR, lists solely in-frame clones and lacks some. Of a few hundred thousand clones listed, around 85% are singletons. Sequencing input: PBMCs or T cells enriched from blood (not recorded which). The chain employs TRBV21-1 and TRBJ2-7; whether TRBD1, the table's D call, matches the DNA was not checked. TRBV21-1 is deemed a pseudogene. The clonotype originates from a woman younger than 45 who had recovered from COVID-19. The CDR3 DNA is TGTGCCAGCAGCAATGCCCCCACGGACAGGATACTTTCTAGGGAGCAGTACTTC. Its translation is CASSNAPTDRILSREQYF.